The 20 T cell receptor beta chains listed next were all sequenced from one sample in a study of T cell repertoires in cytomegalovirus infection. TCRdb re-derived calls from the reads in MiXCR, one entry per CDR3 protein. The sample has roughly 800,000 distinct CDR3 sequences, approximately 32% seen once. These receptors are not linked to any known antigen. The sample in question was cultured CD8+ T cells from PBMCs, obtained from culture after CMV antigen stimulation. The source of these receptors is a human donor in good health (CMV status not recorded). Some clones in this sample may be carry-over from other donors' samples.

This chain connects TRBV19 to TRBJ1-1; 7 bases are a match to TRBD1. J gave up 6 bases and V 3 bases, and 4 bases lay outside the gene matches. The germline CDR1 and CDR2 sequences are LNHDA and SQIVND (reference sequence). This CDR3 is 13 amino acids long. The CDR3 DNA reads as TGTGCCAGTAGTATCGCAGGGGGAGCTGAAGCTTTCTTT. It is translated as CASSIAGGAEAFF. Together with reference TRBV19 and TRBJ1-1, the CDR3 gives the full variable domain: DGGITQSPKYLFRKEGQNVTLSCEQNLNHDAMYWYRQDPGQGLRLIYYSQIVNDFQKGDIAEGYSVSREKKESFPLTVTSAQKNPTAFYLCASSIAGGAEAFFGQGTRLTVV.

This clonotype was seen more than once but under ten times. The chain has TRBV5-1 and TRBJ2-7, with 7 bases lining up with TRBD1. After removal of 5 bases from V and 3 bases from J, the junction contained 5 bases not matched to a gene. The germline V gene has CDR1 SGHRS and CDR2 YFSETQ. The CDR3 consists of 13 residues. CDR3: CASRWDSRYEQYV. The CDR3 nucleotides read TGCGCCAGCAGGTGGGACAGCCGCTACGAGCAGTACGTC.

The gene calls are TRBV6-2 or TRBV6-3 and TRBJ2-2; 9 bases are shared with TRBD1. J gave up 1 base and V 4 bases, and 10 bases lay outside the gene matches. The CDR3 runs 18 residues. The germline gives CDR1 MNHEY, CDR2 SVGEGT. The CDR3, as DNA: TGTGCCAGCAGTTTCCCTGATCCGGGACAGGGGAACACCGGGGAGCTGTTTTTT. Encoded protein: CASSFPDPGQGNTGELFF.

This clonotype was detected only a few times. V usage is TRBV27 and J usage is TRBJ1-4; D is unresolved. The V end was cut by 0 bases, the J end by 1 base, with 6 bases between. The CDR3 is made up of 15 amino acids. In germline, CDR1 is MNHEY, CDR2 SMNVEV (reference sequence). This CDR3 reads CASSLSGGTNEKLFF. As DNA, the CDR3 is TGTGCCAGCAGTTTATCTGGCGGAACTAATGAAAAACTGTTTTTT.

This clonotype was found a few times. The CDR3 sequence is CASSPVGTGPAYEQYV. CDR3 DNA: TGTGCCAGCTCACCCGTCGGGACAGGGCCGGCCTACGAGCAGTACGTC. The J gene is TRBJ2-7, the V gene TRBV18, with TRBD1 identical over 9 bases. This CDR3 contains 16 residues. The V segment lost 3 bases and the J segment 2 bases; nucleotides outside the gene matches: 8. Per the germline V gene, CDR1 is KGHSH and CDR2 is LQKENI.

This clonotype was seen many times. The chain joins TRBV12-3 or TRBV12-4 to TRBJ1-1; no clear D. V was shortened by 7 bases and J by 0 bases, with 18 bases between the two germline ends. The CDR3 runs 16 residues. DNA for the CDR3: TGTGCCAGCACTGTCGGGTGGCAGGTACTGAACACTGAAGCTTTCTTT. It codes for CASTVGWQVLNTEAFF.

This clonotype was counted a few times. The CDR3, as DNA: TGTGCCAGCAGCCCGGGGACTAGAGGTCGGGAGACCCAGTACTTC. Its protein product is CASSPGTRGRETQYF. The rearrangement links TRBV4-2 to TRBJ2-5; the match to TRBD2 covers 8 bases. CDR1 is LGHNA and CDR2 is YNFKEQ in the germline V gene. Trimming cost V 4 bases and J 5 bases; bases outside gene matches: 9. The CDR3 sequence is 15 residues long.

This clonotype was seen a handful of times. CDR3 amino acids: CASSSSRYEQYF. CDR3 DNA: TGTGCCAGCAGTTCCTCCCGTTACGAGCAGTACTTC. J is TRBJ2-7 and V is TRBV12-3 or TRBV12-4; D call uncertain. The ends were cut back, 4 bases at V and 4 bases at J, with 8 bases in the middle. CDR3 size: 12 residues.

This sequence joins TRBV7-4 and TRBJ2-3, with D perhaps matching TRBD2 (6 bases). Germline V lookup: CDR1 SGHVT, CDR2 SQSDAQ. V gave up 4 bases and J gave up 1 base, with 12 bases separating them. This CDR3 spans 15 amino acids. DNA of the CDR3: TGTGCCAGCAGCTCCCGGGACTCCGGCACAGATACGCAGTATTTT. Its protein product is CASSSRDSGTDTQYF.

This clonotype was observed a handful of times. The CDR3 DNA follows: TGTGCCAGTAGTATTAGACCGTGGGGCAATCAGCCCCAGCATTTT. This translates into CASSIRPWGNQPQHF. This chain links TRBV19 with TRBJ1-5; D is uncertain. Trimming took off 3 bases at V and 2 bases at J, with 11 bases between the two ends. The CDR3 has 15 residues. The germline V gene has CDR1 LNHDA and CDR2 SQIVND (reference sequence).

This clonotype has just a few counts. This chain connects TRBV10-3 to TRBJ2-5, with 7 nucleotides matching TRBD2. The trim removed 5 bases at V and 0 bases at J, leaving 18 bases unmatched. CDR1 and CDR2 from the germline V gene are ENHRY and SYGVKD. The CDR3 is 19 residues long. In DNA, the CDR3 is TGTGCCATCAGTCAACCTCGGGGGGATAGAGCGGGGCACCAAGAGACCCAGTACTTC. Its translation: CAISQPRGDRAGHQETQYF.

The chain uses TRBV7-2 and TRBJ2-1, with no clear D. The CDR3 length is 15 residues. V shed 3 bases and J shed 3 bases, with 12 bases lying between them. Germline CDR1 and CDR2: SGHTA and FQGNSA. CDR3 region: CASSFGVNSYNEQFF. The CDR3 nucleotides read TGTGCCAGCAGCTTTGGGGTGAATAGCTACAATGAGCAGTTCTTC.

This clonotype was seen many times. This rearrangement joins TRBV7-8 to TRBJ2-1; D perhaps matches TRBD1 (6 bases). Trimming pared 0 bases from V and 4 bases from J, leaving 16 bases between. Germline V gives CDR1 SGHVS, CDR2 FQNEAQ. This CDR3 region has 17 residues. Here the CDR3 reads CASSLAQGAGEYNEQFF. The CDR3 coding sequence is TGTGCCAGCAGCTTAGCTCAAGGGGCAGGGGAATACAATGAGCAGTTCTTC.

A remark on this clonotype: Given a much more abundant clone one base away, this may be a read error. The rearrangement joins TRBV2 to TRBJ1-5, with unresolved D. Germline V gene data show CDR1 as SNHLY and CDR2 as FYNNEI. CDR3 size: 15 residues. Trimming cost V 4 bases and J 0 bases, with 10 bases left between them. The CDR3 DNA follows: TGTGCCAGCAGTGTAAAAGGGAATAGCAATCAGCCCCAGCATTTT. Encoded protein: CASSVKGNSNQPQHF.

V gene TRBV12-3 or TRBV12-4 combines with J gene TRBJ2-3; D is perhaps TRBD2 (5 bases). The V end was cut by 7 bases, the J end by 4 bases, with 12 bases between. The CDR3 spans 13 residues. CDR3 nucleotide sequence: TGTGCCAGCACCAGAGGGTGGGCAGATACGCAGTATTTT. Translating it yields CASTRGWADTQYF.

Only a few counts were recorded for this clonotype. The chain is built from TRBV7-6 and TRBJ2-5; 11 bases are shared with TRBD2. The V segment lost 1 base and the J segment 0 bases; nucleotides outside the gene matches: 4. CDR1 is SGHVS, CDR2 FNYEAQ, per germline. CDR3 size: 17 residues. DNA of the CDR3: TGTGCCAGCAGCTTAGTCCTAGCGGGGGGCCACCAAGAGACCCAGTACTTC. As protein: CASSLVLAGGHQETQYF.

This chain uses TRBV6-1 with TRBJ1-2; D unresolved. Germline CDR1 MNHNS, CDR2 SASEGT. This CDR3 has 15 residues. V lost 2 bases and J lost 0, with 10 bases in between. The CDR3 DNA follows: TGTGCCAGCAGTGAATATGGGGATGCTAACTATGGCTACACCTTC. This sequence encodes CASSEYGDANYGYTF.

This clonotype came up once. The chain links TRBV12-3 or TRBV12-4 to TRBJ1-3; D uncertain. This CDR3 spans 14 amino acids. V lost 3 bases and J 10 bases, leaving 16 bases between the germline ends. Here the CDR3 reads CASSLFTLGRTIYF. The CDR3 nucleotides are TGTGCCAGCAGTTTGTTCACTTTAGGGAGAACCATATATTTT.

This clonotype was found a few times. This chain's CDR3 is CASSLGGGASYEQYF. CDR3 sequence (DNA): TGTGCCAGCAGTTTAGGCGGGGGGGCCTCCTACGAGCAGTACTTC. This chain joins TRBV12-3 or TRBV12-4 and TRBJ2-7, with 9 bases that match TRBD2. The trim removed 1 base at V and 0 bases at J, leaving 1 base unmatched. The CDR3 totals 15 residues.

This chain connects TRBV24-1 to TRBJ2-2; maybe TRBD2 (5 bases). This CDR3 spans 17 amino acids. V gave up 0 bases and J gave up 5 bases, with 15 bases separating them. CDR1 and CDR2 (germline): KGHDR, SFDVKD. CDR3 in DNA: TGTGCCACCAGTGATTTGCGGACCGGGGTAATGACCGGGGAGCTGTTTTTT. This encodes CATSDLRTGVMTGELFF.